This T cell receptor beta chain comes out of a study of shared T cell receptors in the human thymus. Data came from immunoSEQ multiplex PCR; TCRdb stores just in-frame clones and leaves some out. The sample lists 500,000 to 750,000 clones, roughly 90% seen once, with approximately 0.011% in the top ten. The CDR3 runs to 17 residues. Losses at the gene ends were 4 bases for V and 0 bases for J; bases not matched to a gene: 8. Germline V gene lookup returns CDR1 SGHRS and CDR2 YFSETQ. A further study also used this sample, focusing on human thymus T cells. Per that paper: Corrective heart surgery yielded resections, and these provided the thymus tissue. There appeared to be biased usage of V and J genes in thymic and blood repertoires. Unrelated individuals had highly overlapping thymic repertoires, as reported in related research.

This chain links TRBV5-1 with TRBJ2-1; 9 bases are a match to TRBD2. Source material: thymocytes. The source of this sequence is a boy less than two years old with a congenital heart defect. CDR3 coding DNA: TGCGCCAGCAGCCGAGGGACTAGCAGCCGCTCCTACAATGAGCAGTTCTTC. It specifies CASSRGTSSRSYNEQFF. Combining the CDR3 with reference TRBV5-1 and TRBJ2-1 gives the whole variable domain KAGVTQTPRYLIKTRGQQVTLSCSPISGHRSVSWYQQTPGQGLQFLFEYFSETQRNKGNFPGRFSGRQFSNSRSEMNVSTLELGDSALYLCASSRGTSSRSYNEQFFGPGTRLTVL.